This T cell receptor beta chain stems from a study of identifying expanded T cells in peripheral blood. No infections or other immune events were documented during collection. The assay was immunoSEQ multiplex PCR, and TCRdb's table has in-frame clones only and misses some. The sample consists of 81,000 or so clones, 84% of them appearing once. V lost 3 bases and J 5 bases, leaving 11 bases between the germline ends. The CDR3 is 13 amino acids. The germline V gene encodes CDR1 PRHDT and CDR2 FYEKMQ (reference sequence). This clone was seen only once. The clonotype was recovered from a person aged 18 to 75 in good health. What was sequenced was blood. This sequence joins TRBV13 and TRBJ2-7; D is uncertain. The CDR3 DNA is TGTGCCAGCAGCTTGAATGAGCGCCACGAGCAGTACTTC. This codes for CASSLNERHEQYF.